This TCR beta chain was observed in a study of CD8 T cells in ankylosing spondylitis (dated by TCRdb to the late 2010s). In the study overall: The study profiled T cell receptor beta repertoires in healthy donors and ankylosing spondylitis patients to find disease-linked TCR variants. Peripheral blood was sampled, and synovial fluid was also collected from ankylosing spondylitis patients. The full study cohort comprised roughly 24 ankylosing spondylitis patients and 110 or so healthy donors. Findings and caveats that apply to the study as a whole: Some of the motif variants had been reported before in the synovial fluid and blood of reactive arthritis patients, a finding that suggests common disease-initiation mechanisms. The disease-linked clones showed a CD8+ phenotype and occurred at relatively low frequencies in peripheral blood. Blood from ankylosing spondylitis patients appeared to be characterized by a TCR beta motif made up of eight highly homologous amino acid variants. According to the report, matched synovial fluid samples from ankylosing spondylitis patients were significantly enriched for the disease-linked clones.

The listed sequencing device is Illumina HiSeq 2500. Quantitative 5'-RACE with molecular barcodes was used to prepare TCR beta libraries. In the source study's methods: To identify disease-linked TCR variants, a new computational method was used, one built on a probabilistic model of VDJ rearrangement. Through fastp at Q25 and MiXCR, TCRdb rebuilt clones from the public reads, retaining in-frame beta chains. Under each unique CDR3 protein, matching rows form one entry showing the most common genes and DNA. TCRdb's processing, not the study's, gives the V and J calls here. Present in this sample are about 480,000 distinct CDR3 sequences, roughly 15% of which were seen just once. The ten largest clones represent approximately 1% of the sample. On this clonotype: Its antigen target is currently unknown. One base away there is no much larger clone; base qualities are not given.

Trimming leaves V shorter by 0 bases and J shorter by 6 bases, with the junction holding 17 bases beyond the gene matches. Including the terminal cysteine and phenylalanine, the CDR3 comprises 18 residues. This entry keeps only the CDR3 DNA: 54 bases, framed from base 1. CDR1 and CDR2, looked up from the germline V gene, are SGHRS and YFSETQ. In this chain, TRBV5-1 is recombined with TRBJ2-7, with 8 bases aligning to TRBD2. The sequenced sample consisted of blood, either unsorted or a sorted T cell fraction (not recorded which). This sequence was found in a male donor with ankylosing spondylitis. The CDR3 loop reads CASSLVGQLKREWGEQYF. The DNA is as follows: TGCGCCAGCAGCTTGGTCGGACAACTTAAGCGGGAGTGGGGCGAGCAGTACTTC.